Sequencing of this T cell receptor beta chain was carried out in a study of CD4 T cells in relation to SARS-CoV-2 and coronaviruses. Study-level background: The restricting HLA molecule for shared crossreactive spike epitopes was mapped. Study results and caveats: About 65% of donors had memory CD4+ clonotypes crossrecognizing SARS-CoV-2 and common cold coronavirus spike. Each donor contributed either pre-pandemic or post-infection samples, not both.

CD4+ T cells from unexposed donors were obtained before the COVID-19 pandemic (2011-2018). Some clones are missing from TCRdb's copy, which holds only in-frame ones; the method was immunoSEQ multiplex PCR. The sample has 65,000 or so clones, around 87% seen once. The CDR3 is made up of 13 amino acids. Germline values: CDR1 LNHDA, CDR2 SQIVND (reference sequence). Deletions cut 2 bases from V and 4 bases from J, with 8 bases between. On this clone: The antigen is not known.

This TCR derives from a human donor in good health. The chain is built from TRBV19 and TRBJ1-1; D is unresolved. What was sequenced was memory CD4+ T cells from PBMCs. CDR3 DNA sequence: TGTGCCAGTAGTATAACCAAGGCCACTGAAGCTTTCTTT. Translated: CASSITKATEAFF.